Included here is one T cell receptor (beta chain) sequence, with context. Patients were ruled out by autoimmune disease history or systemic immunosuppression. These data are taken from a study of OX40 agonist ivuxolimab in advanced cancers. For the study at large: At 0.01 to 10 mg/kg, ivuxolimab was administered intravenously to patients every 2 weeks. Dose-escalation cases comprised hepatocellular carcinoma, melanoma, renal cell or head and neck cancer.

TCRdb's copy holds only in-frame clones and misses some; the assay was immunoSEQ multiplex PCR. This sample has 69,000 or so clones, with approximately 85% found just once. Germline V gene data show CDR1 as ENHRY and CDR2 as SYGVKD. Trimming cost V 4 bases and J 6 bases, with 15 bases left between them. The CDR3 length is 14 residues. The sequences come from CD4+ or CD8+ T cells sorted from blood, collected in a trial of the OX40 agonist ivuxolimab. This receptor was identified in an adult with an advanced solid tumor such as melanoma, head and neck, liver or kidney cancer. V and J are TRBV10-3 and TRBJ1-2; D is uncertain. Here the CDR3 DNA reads TGTGCCATCAGTGCAGAGTCTACCAAAAATGGCTACACCTTC. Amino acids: CAISAESTKNGYTF.